The rows below give T cell receptor beta chains drawn from one sample of a study of cytomegalovirus exposure and HLA in healthy donors. Generated by immunoSEQ multiplex PCR, the TCRdb table keeps only in-frame clones and is missing some. Of just over 150,000 clones listed, about 79% are singletons. What was sequenced was PBMCs. These receptors were obtained from a middle-aged man in good health and CMV-seropositive. CDR3s leave out the opening cysteine and the closing phenylalanine or tryptophan. A D gene is named only where the DNA matches it firmly.

j_call: TRBJ1-2; v_call: TRBV18; d_call: .; cdr3_length: 14; cdr3_aa: ASSPAQVDTNYGYT
j_call: TRBJ1-1; v_call: TRBV5-4; d_call: .; cdr3_length: 14; cdr3_aa: ASSLTFGTPNTEAF
j_call: TRBJ2-1; v_call: TRBV2; d_call: .; cdr3_length: 12; cdr3_aa: ASLQGVPGDEQF
j_call: TRBJ2-7; v_call: TRBV10-2; d_call: .; cdr3_length: 11; cdr3_aa: ASSESRVYEQY
j_call: TRBJ2-2; v_call: TRBV7-2; d_call: .; cdr3_length: 12; cdr3_aa: ASSLHGVTGELF
j_call: TRBJ2-5; v_call: TRBV2; d_call: TRBD2; cdr3_length: 14; cdr3_aa: ASVPGLGAIQETQY
j_call: TRBJ1-1; v_call: TRBV5-1; d_call: .; cdr3_length: 13; cdr3_aa: ASSPFGTGNTEAF
j_call: TRBJ2-1; v_call: TRBV7-9; d_call: TRBD1; cdr3_length: 12; cdr3_aa: ASSSGGSYNEQF
j_call: TRBJ1-2; v_call: TRBV2; d_call: .; cdr3_length: 9; cdr3_aa: ANNRKDGYT
j_call: TRBJ2-1; v_call: TRBV5-1; d_call: TRBD1; cdr3_length: 12; cdr3_aa: ASSLGTGINEQF
j_call: TRBJ2-3; v_call: TRBV11-2; d_call: TRBD2; cdr3_length: 13; cdr3_aa: ASSLGGRALDTQY
j_call: TRBJ2-3; v_call: TRBV6-1; d_call: .; cdr3_length: 13; cdr3_aa: ASSSTGLGKDTQY
j_call: TRBJ2-3; v_call: TRBV5-4; d_call: TRBD1; cdr3_length: 12; cdr3_aa: ASSLEGQGAVGD
j_call: TRBJ2-4; v_call: TRBV11-1; d_call: .; cdr3_length: 16; cdr3_aa: ASSLAPLGRGAKNIQY
j_call: TRBJ1-2; v_call: TRBV19; d_call: .; cdr3_length: 11; cdr3_aa: ATTRASNYGYT
j_call: TRBJ1-1; v_call: TRBV9; d_call: TRBD1; cdr3_length: 16; cdr3_aa: ASSVEGQGGPGRTEAF
j_call: TRBJ2-7; v_call: TRBV5-1; d_call: TRBD2; cdr3_length: 13; cdr3_aa: ASSLARGGTYEQY
j_call: TRBJ2-2; v_call: TRBV6-1; d_call: .; cdr3_length: 17; cdr3_aa: ASSERGLAGLRGTGELF
j_call: TRBJ1-2; v_call: TRBV19; d_call: .; cdr3_length: 12; cdr3_aa: ASSEGHPNYGYT
j_call: TRBJ1-1; v_call: TRBV5-1; d_call: .; cdr3_length: 11; cdr3_aa: ASSRVEGTEAF
j_call: TRBJ2-2; v_call: TRBV7-6; d_call: TRBD2; cdr3_length: 15; cdr3_aa: ASSSPRGGANTGELF
j_call: TRBJ1-1; v_call: TRBV7-2; d_call: .; cdr3_length: 11; cdr3_aa: ASSLVGGSEAF
j_call: TRBJ2-5; v_call: TRBV6-5; d_call: .; cdr3_length: 14; cdr3_aa: ASSYWSGGLQETQY
j_call: TRBJ2-7; v_call: TRBV18; d_call: TRBD1; cdr3_length: 12; cdr3_aa: ASSPGDSPYEQY
j_call: TRBJ2-7; v_call: TRBV10-3; d_call: .; cdr3_length: 12; cdr3_aa: AISELQTSYEQY
j_call: TRBJ2-3; v_call: TRBV5-1; d_call: .; cdr3_length: 13; cdr3_aa: ASSPGGDNTDTQY
j_call: TRBJ2-5; v_call: TRBV10-2; d_call: TRBD2; cdr3_length: 13; cdr3_aa: ASSEFAGGQETQY
j_call: TRBJ2-1; v_call: TRBV7-2; d_call: TRBD2; cdr3_length: 14; cdr3_aa: ASSDPPGLVTNEQF
j_call: TRBJ2-2; v_call: TRBV19; d_call: TRBD2; cdr3_length: 15; cdr3_aa: ASSIASGGTNTGELF
j_call: TRBJ1-2; v_call: TRBV5-1; d_call: .; cdr3_length: 11; cdr3_aa: ASSLVPDYGYT
j_call: TRBJ2-5; v_call: TRBV7-7; d_call: .; cdr3_length: 13; cdr3_aa: ASSPSRGPQETQY
j_call: TRBJ1-5; v_call: TRBV5-1; d_call: .; cdr3_length: 12; cdr3_aa: ASSKDSRNQPQH
j_call: TRBJ2-7; v_call: TRBV27; d_call: TRBD1; cdr3_length: 13; cdr3_aa: ASRRTGLGHYEQY
j_call: TRBJ1-4; v_call: TRBV5-1; d_call: .; cdr3_length: 12; cdr3_aa: ASSLGARDEKLF
j_call: TRBJ1-1; v_call: TRBV15; d_call: .; cdr3_length: 12; cdr3_aa: ATSWPGRGTEAF
j_call: TRBJ2-2; v_call: TRBV6-6; d_call: .; cdr3_length: 14; cdr3_aa: ASSSGPGGGTGELF